This TCR beta chain was identified during a study of cytomegalovirus exposure and HLA in healthy donors. 60 Vbeta and 13 Jbeta primers were used in PCR. As handled by the study authors: A follow-up analysis tallied tens of millions of unique TCR beta chains, roughly 11 million shared. TCRdb's copy holds only in-frame clones and misses some; the assay was immunoSEQ multiplex PCR. V and J calls plus clone size are reproduced from that table; the DNA served to infer D and trimming. The specimen's table records about 44,000 clones. Trimming took 4 bases from V and 4 from J; bases not matched to a gene: 5. The CDR3 is 14 residues long. Looked up from germline, CDR1 is SGHDT and CDR2 is YYEEEE. Study findings and constraints: Within an earlier analysis, most TCR beta V segments proved productive either about 87% or about 30% of the time. Reportedly, fewer N-insertions than the 666-donor mean appeared in an Asian-associated ancestry cluster in a later analysis.

To note about this clone: Its antigen is undetermined.

The clonotype was recovered from a male donor in good health and CMV-seronegative. The sample taken for sequencing was PBMCs. The genes are TRBV5-6 and TRBJ1-3; 7 bases agree with TRBD1. The CDR3 loop is CASSLTGSGNTIYF. The DNA for the CDR3 is TGTGCCAGCAGCCTGACAGGGTCGGGAAACACCATATATTTT. Using reference TRBV5-6 and TRBJ1-3 for the parts outside the CDR3, the full variable domain is DAGVTQSPTHLIKTRGQQVTLRCSPKSGHDTVSWYQQALGQGPQFIFQYYEEEERQRGNFPDRFSGHQFPNYSSELNVNALLLGDSALYLCASSLTGSGNTIYFGEGSWLTVV.